Listed below are T cell receptor delta chains from one sample, sequenced in a study of gamma-delta chains in newborns, infants, children. TCRdb applied CATT to the reads for clone calling. In the table there are a few thousand delta-chain clones, 1.9% of which are singletons. Sequenced: blood. These receptors were taken from a child who was a newborn, infant or young child, either healthy, febrile or measles-vaccinated (not recorded which). CDR3s include the opening cysteine and the closing phenylalanine or tryptophan. The D gene is left open where the match is weak. The size field is filled for only some rows; it gives once, few, many or a size class.

>TRDV1|TRDJ1|few|.
CALGEQGTKTLHSYWGPFLYTDKLIF
TGTGCTCTTGGGGAACAGGGCACAAAAACCCTCCATTCCTACTGGGGACCCTTCTTGTACACCGATAAACTCATCTTT
>TRDV2|TRDJ2|.|TRDD3
CACDTGLGDTAQLFF
TGTGCCTGTGACACCGGTTTGGGGGATACAGCACAACTCTTCTTT
>TRDV1|TRDJ1|.|TRDD3
CALGEPGGESTDKLIF
TGTGCTCTTGGGGAACCTGGGGGAGAGAGCACCGATAAACTCATCTTT
>TRDV2|TRDJ3|medium-sized|TRDD3
CACDSTGGSWDTRQMFF
TGTGCCTGTGACAGTACTGGGGGCTCCTGGGACACCCGACAGATGTTTTTC
>TRDV2|TRDJ3|.|.
CACDTAGGRPSWDTRQMFF
TGTGCCTGTGACACCGCGGGGGGGAGACCTTCCTGGGACACCCGACAGATGTTTTTC
>TRDV2|TRDJ3|few|TRDD3
CACDRLLGDTPSSWDTRQMFF
TGTGCCTGTGATCGCCTTCTGGGGGATACGCCGAGCTCCTGGGACACCCGACAGATGTTTTTC
>TRDV2|TRDJ2|few|.
CACDGDALTAQLFF
TGTGCCTGTGACGGGGATGCTTTGACAGCACAACTCTTCTTT
>TRDV2|TRDJ3|.|.
CACDTADGSWDTRQMFF
TGTGCCTGTGACACCGCGGACGGGTCCTGGGACACCCGACAGATGTTTTTC
>TRDV1|TRDJ1|.|.
CALGNWGFLPLLVMYTDKLIF
TGTGCTCTTGGGAATTGGGGGTTCCTACCTCTACTGGTGATGTACACCGATAAACTCATCTTT
>TRDV2|TRDJ3|large|TRDD3
CACDHADWGIPYSWDTRQMFF
TGTGCCTGTGACCACGCGGACTGGGGGATACCATACTCCTGGGACACCCGACAGATGTTTTTC
>TRDV2|TRDJ1|.|TRDD3
CACDVLGDSYTDKLIF
TGTGCCTGTGACGTACTGGGGGACTCGTACACCGATAAACTCATCTTT
>TRDV2|TRDJ2|few|TRDD3
CACDLLGDKATAQLFF
TGTGCCTGTGACCTACTGGGGGATAAGGCGACAGCACAGCTCTTCTTT
>TRDV2|TRDJ3|.|TRDD3
CACDPVLGDTPWDTRQMFF
TGTGCCTGTGACCCCGTACTGGGGGATACGCCCTGGGACACCCGACAGATGTTTTTC
>TRDV2|TRDJ3|few|TRDD3
CACDYWGTWDTRQMFF
TGTGCCTGTGACTACTGGGGGACCTGGGACACCCGACAGATGTTTTTC
>TRDV3|TRDJ1|medium-sized|.
CAFSRFMPDKLIF
TGTGCCTTTAGCCGCTTTATGCCCGATAAACTCATCTTT
>TRDV2|TRDJ1|.|TRDD3
CACDPVLGDTRDTDKLIF
TGTGCCTGTGACCCTGTACTGGGGGATACGCGCGACACCGATAAACTCATCTTT
>TRDV2|TRDJ1|few|TRDD3
CACDVLGDTRDDKLIF
TGTGCCTGTGACGTACTGGGGGATACGCGCGACGATAAACTCATCTTT
>TRDV2|TRDJ3|.|.
CACDTVGGLSWDTRQMFF
TGTGCCTGTGACACCGTCGGGGGCCTCTCCTGGGACACCCGACAGATGTTTTTC
>TRDV2|TRDJ2|.|.
CACDTWGSTAQLFF
TGTGCCTGTGACACCTGGGGGTCGACAGCACAACTCTTCTTT
>TRDV2|TRDJ2|.|TRDD3
CACDQLGDTSLTAQLFF
TGTGCCTGTGACCAACTGGGGGATACGTCTTTGACAGCACAACTCTTCTTT
>TRDV2|TRDJ3|.|TRDD3
CACDRLGDPQSSWDTRQMFF
TGTGCCTGTGACCGACTGGGGGATCCACAAAGCTCCTGGGACACCCGACAGATGTTTTTC
>TRDV2|TRDJ3|.|TRDD3
CACDTGGFISWDTRQMFF
TGTGCCTGTGACACCGGGGGATTCATCTCCTGGGACACCCGACAGATGTTTTTC
>TRDV2|TRDJ2|.|TRDD3
CACDTGGYALTAQLFF
TGTGCCTGTGACACTGGGGGATACGCTTTGACAGCACAACTCTTCTTT
>TRDV2|TRDJ1|few|TRDD3
CACDRLLGDTTGNTDKLIF
TGTGCCTGTGACCGCTTACTGGGGGATACGACGGGGAACACCGATAAACTCATCTTT
>TRDV2|TRDJ3|few|.
CACDTAGRSSWDTRQMFF
TGTGCCTGTGACACCGCGGGGAGGAGCTCCTGGGACACCCGACAGATGTTTTTC
>TRDV1|TRDJ1|few|TRDD3
CALGELLYSGGNTDKPIF
TGTGCTCTTGGGGAACTGCTCTACTCTGGGGGAAACACCGATAAACCCATCTTT
>TRDV2|TRDJ3|.|TRDD3
CACDTGGYASSWDTRQMFF
TGTGCCTGTGACACTGGGGGATACGCGAGCTCCTGGGACACCCGACAGATGTTTTTC
>TRDV2|TRDJ3|medium-sized|TRDD3
CACDKVLGDTWDTRQMFF
TGTGCCTGTGACAAAGTACTGGGGGATACCTGGGACACCCGACAGATGTTTTTC
>TRDV2|TRDJ3|few|TRDD3
CACDTWGIWDTRQMFF
TGTGCCTGTGACACCTGGGGGATATGGGACACCCGACAGATGTTTTTC
>TRDV3|TRDJ1|medium-sized|TRDD3
CASPTGFLRSLTGGYTKLIF
TGTGCCTCACCGACGGGCTTCCTACGATCTCTGACTGGGGGATACACTAAACTCATCTTT
>TRDV3|TRDJ2|few|TRDD3
CAFKGFLLGDTAQLFF
TGTGCCTTTAAAGGCTTCCTACTGGGGGATACAGCACAACTCTTCTTT
>TRDV2|TRDJ3|few|.
CACDTVGSSSWDTRQMFF
TGTGCCTGTGACACCGTTGGGTCTAGCTCCTGGGACACCCGACAGATGTTTTTC
>TRDV1|TRDJ1|large|.
CALGELCKDFTDKLIF
TGTGCTCTTGGGGAACTTTGTAAGGACTTCACCGATAAACTCATCTTT
>TRDV2|TRDJ3|few|TRDD3
CACDKILGDTWDTQQMFF
TGTGCCTGTGACAAAATACTGGGGGATACCTGGGACACCCAACAGATGTTTTTC
>TRDV1|TRDJ3|.|TRDD3
CALGELVLTYGVLGDTGSWDTRQMFF
TGTGCTCTTGGGGAACTAGTACTAACCTACGGAGTACTGGGGGATACCGGCTCCTGGGACACCCGACAGATGTTTTTC
>TRDV2|TRDJ3|.|TRDD3
CACDTAPLGGYSRDTRQMFF
TGTGCCTGTGACACTGCTCCTTTAGGGGGATACAGCCGGGACACCCGACAGATGTTTTTC
>TRDV2|TRDJ1|few|.
CACDRWGDTDKLIF
TGTGCCTGTGACCGGTGGGGGGACACCGATAAACTCATCTTT
>TRDV2|TRDJ2|few|TRDD3
CACDPVGDTLLTAQLFF
TGTGCCTGTGACCCCGTGGGGGATACGCTACTGACAGCACAACTCTTCTTT
>TRDV2|TRDJ1|few|TRDD3
CACDQLGDTLRGTDKLIF
TGTGCCTGTGACCAACTGGGGGATACCCTTAGGGGGACCGATAAACTCATCTTT
>TRDV2|TRDJ3|.|.
CACDTGLGVGALSWDTRQMFF
TGTGCCTGTGACACCGGCTTAGGGGTGGGGGCTCTCTCCTGGGACACCCGACAGATGTTTTTC
>TRDV2|TRDJ3|large|TRDD3
CACDFLGDSSWDTRQMFF
TGTGCCTGTGACTTTCTGGGGGATAGCTCCTGGGACACCCGACAGATGTTTTTC
>TRDV2|TRDJ3|.|TRDD3
CACDKVLGDTRSSWDTRQMFF
TGTGCCTGTGACAAAGTACTGGGGGATACGCGGAGCTCCTGGGACACCCGACAGATGTTTTTC
>TRDV2|TRDJ2|.|.
CACDSVLLRDMPTLTAQLFF
TGTGCCTGTGACTCCGTCCTACTGAGGGATATGCCTACTTTGACAGCACAACTCTTCTTT
>TRDV2|TRDJ3|.|TRDD3
CACDDLLGDSGSWDTRQMFF
TGTGCCTGTGACGACTTACTGGGGGACTCGGGCTCCTGGGACACCCGACAGATGTTTTTC
>TRDV2|TRDJ3|few|TRDD3
CACDVLGIRSWDTRQMFF
TGTGCCTGTGACGTACTGGGGATACGCTCCTGGGACACCCGACAGATGTTTTTC
>TRDV2|TRDJ3|few|TRDD3
CACDTGYWGTTSSWDTRQMFF
TGTGCCTGTGACACCGGATACTGGGGGACCACTAGCTCCTGGGACACCCGACAGATGTTTTTC
>TRDV2|TRDJ1|few|TRDD3
CACDLLGDTYTDKLIF
TGTGCCTGTGACTTACTGGGGGATACGTACACCGATAAACTCATCTTT
>TRDV2|TRDJ3|medium-sized|TRDD3
CACDTGSGYDRSWDTRQMFF
TGTGCCTGTGACACCGGGAGTGGATACGACCGCTCCTGGGACACCCGACAGATGTTTTTC
>TRDV2|TRDJ1|.|TRDD3
CACDRLGYTDKLIF
TGTGCCTGTGACCGACTGGGGTACACCGATAAACTCATCTTT
>TRDV2|TRDJ3|few|TRDD3
CACDTAGGSSWDTRQMFF
TGTGCCTGTGACACCGCTGGGGGCTCCTCCTGGGACACCCGACAGATGTTTTTC
>TRDV2|TRDJ3|medium-sized|.
CACDTVLGSWDTRQMFF
TGTGCCTGTGACACCGTACTGGGCTCCTGGGACACCCGACAGATGTTTTTC